This entry is about one T cell receptor (beta chain). These data originate in a study of blood T cell repertoires in COVID-19. Overall study: The United States, Italy and Spain provided the acute and convalescent COVID-19 samples. T cells, B-cell-depleted T cells, or PBMCs provided the cDNA or gDNA that served as material.

The CDR3 spans 14 residues. The V gene end was trimmed by 4 bases and the J gene end by 5 bases; junction bases not matched to a gene: 4. Germline loops: CDR1 KGHDR, CDR2 SFDVKD. Method: immunoSEQ multiplex PCR; TCRdb's copy keeps in-frame clones and lacks some. The table includes 180,000 or so clones, roughly 82% detected once. All enrollees were roughly 18 to 95 years old and from roughly 22 US areas. Donors in Cohort 3 counted as recovered after two negative PCRs, clearance, or symptom resolution. This receptor was obtained from a man between 50 and 59 years old who had recovered from COVID-19. The V and J genes are TRBV24-1 and TRBJ2-5, with 9 bases aligning to TRBD1. Specimen: PBMCs or T cells enriched from blood (not recorded which). The CDR3: CATSDQGTGETQYF. CDR3 bases: TGTGCCACCAGTGACCAGGGGACAGGGGAGACCCAGTACTTC.